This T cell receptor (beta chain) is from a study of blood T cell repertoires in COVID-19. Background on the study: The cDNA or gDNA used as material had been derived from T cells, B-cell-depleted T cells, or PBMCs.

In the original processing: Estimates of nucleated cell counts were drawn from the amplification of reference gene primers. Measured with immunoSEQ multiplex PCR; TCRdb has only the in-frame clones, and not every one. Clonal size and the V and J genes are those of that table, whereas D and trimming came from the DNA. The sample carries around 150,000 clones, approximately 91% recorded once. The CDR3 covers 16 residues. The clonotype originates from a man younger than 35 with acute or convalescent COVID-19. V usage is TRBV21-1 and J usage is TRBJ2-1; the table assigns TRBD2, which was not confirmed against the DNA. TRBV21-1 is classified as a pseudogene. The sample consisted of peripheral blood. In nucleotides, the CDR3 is TGTGCCAGCAGCAGGTGGACTAGCGGGAGAAACAATGAGCAGTTCTTC. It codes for CASSRWTSGRNNEQFF.